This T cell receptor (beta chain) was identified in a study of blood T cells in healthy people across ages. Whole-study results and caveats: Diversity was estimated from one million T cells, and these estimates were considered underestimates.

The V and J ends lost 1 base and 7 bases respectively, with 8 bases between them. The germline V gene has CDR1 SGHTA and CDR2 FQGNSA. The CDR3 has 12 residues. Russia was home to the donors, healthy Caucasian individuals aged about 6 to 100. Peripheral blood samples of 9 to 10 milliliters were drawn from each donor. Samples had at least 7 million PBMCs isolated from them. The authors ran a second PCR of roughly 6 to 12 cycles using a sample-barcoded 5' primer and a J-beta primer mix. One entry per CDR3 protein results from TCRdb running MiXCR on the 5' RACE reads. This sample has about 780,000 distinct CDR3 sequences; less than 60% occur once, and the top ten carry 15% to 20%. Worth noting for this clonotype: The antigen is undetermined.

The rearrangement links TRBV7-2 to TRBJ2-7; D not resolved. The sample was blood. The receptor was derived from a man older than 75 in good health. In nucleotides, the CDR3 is TGTGCCAGCAGCTTAGGGTTCGCTGAGCAGTACTTC. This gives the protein CASSLGFAEQYF. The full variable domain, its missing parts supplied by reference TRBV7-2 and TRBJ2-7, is GAGVSQSPSNKVTEKGKDVELRCDPISGHTALYWYRQSLGQGLEFLIYFQGNSAPDKSGLPSDRFSAERTGGSVSTLTIQRTQQEDSAVYLCASSLGFAEQYFGPGTRLTVT.